Listed here are 28 T cell receptor beta chains from one sample, sequenced in a study of cytotoxic CD8 clonotypes in ibrutinib-treated CLL. Sequenced by immunoSEQ multiplex PCR; TCRdb stores in-frame clones only, minus some. This sample has several thousand clones; about two thirds occur once, and the top ten carry around 43%. Sequencing was performed on PBMCs, taken before ibrutinib treatment. The receptors were sampled from a human donor with chronic lymphocytic leukemia.

The J gene is TRBJ1-6, the V gene TRBV14, with TRBD1 matching over 9 bases. V lost 4 bases, J lost 8 bases, and 6 bases stayed unmatched. The CDR3 runs to 15 residues. Germline values: CDR1 SGHDN, CDR2 FVKESK. CDR3 loop: CASSRWGQGYSPLHF. CDR3 sequence (DNA): TGTGCCAGCAGCCGGTGGGGACAGGGATATTCACCCCTCCACTTT.

The chain employs TRBV19 and TRBJ1-2; D uncertain. V was cut by 2 bases and J by 2 bases, with 6 bases left in between. The CDR3 covers 13 residues. Germline CDR1 LNHDA, CDR2 SQIVND (reference sequence). CDR3 residues: CASSINGNYGYTF. CDR3 DNA sequence: TGTGCCAGTAGTATAAACGGAAACTATGGCTACACCTTC.

The chain links TRBV5-5 to TRBJ2-2, with unresolved D. The CDR3 covers 15 residues. Germline-derived CDR1 and CDR2 are SGHKS and YYEKEE (reference sequence). Deletions cut 1 base from V and 0 bases from J, with 7 bases between. The CDR3 nucleotides are TGTGCCAGCAGCTTGACGTACGCGAACACCGGGGAGCTGTTTTTT. Its translation is CASSLTYANTGELFF.

The CDR3 nucleotides read TGTGCCAGCAGTTTTGACAGGGGTACCGGGGAGCTGTTTTTT. It is translated as CASSFDRGTGELFF. The V call is TRBV6-1, the J call TRBJ2-2, with TRBD1 identical over 8 bases. V was pared by 5 bases and J by 5 bases, with 4 bases of the junction left unmatched. The germline CDR1 and CDR2 sequences are MNHNS and SASEGT. This CDR3 comprises 14 residues.

This chain joins TRBV2 and TRBJ1-2; the D is unclear. This CDR3 spans 15 amino acids. CDR1 SNHLY and CDR2 FYNNEI come from the germline V gene. V lost 6 bases and J 2 bases, leaving 16 bases between the germline ends. The CDR3 here is CASRALYTQNYGYTF. Written as DNA, the CDR3 is TGTGCCAGCAGGGCTCTTTACACACAGAACTATGGCTACACCTTC.

V is TRBV5-4 and J is TRBJ2-5; weak D call: TRBD2 (6 bases). Germline V CDR1 and CDR2: SGHNT, YYREEE (reference sequence). The CDR3 is 13 residues long. V was shortened by 0 bases and J by 4 bases, with 7 bases between the two germline ends. CDR3: CASSLVGGETQYF. Here the CDR3 DNA reads TGTGCCAGCAGCTTGGTGGGGGGAGAGACCCAGTACTTC.

This clone was counted once. V usage is TRBV15 and J usage is TRBJ2-2, with 9 bases lining up with TRBD2. The CDR3 is 16 amino acids. J lost 6 bases, V lost 5 bases, and 10 bases had no gene match. Germline-derived CDR1 and CDR2 are LNHNV and YYDKDF (reference sequence). The CDR3 DNA follows: TGTGCCACCAGCGGGCTTAGCGGGGGAGGGTCCGGGGAGCTGTTTTTT. Amino acids: CATSGLSGGGSGELFF.

V gene TRBV29-1 combines with J gene TRBJ2-5; 8 bases fit TRBD1. The CDR3 has 12 amino acids. The junction had 4 bases not matched to a gene; V was cut back by 7 bases and J by 3 bases. Germline CDR1 and CDR2: SQVTM and ANQGSEA. CDR3 residues: CSGETGEETQYF. The CDR3 DNA reads as TGCAGCGGGGAGACAGGGGAAGAGACCCAGTACTTC.

This chain joins TRBV19 and TRBJ2-1, with 7 bases matching TRBD2. The CDR3 is 12 amino acids. Germline CDR1 is LNHDA and CDR2 is SQIVND (reference sequence). After removal of 8 bases from V and 7 bases from J, the junction contained 5 bases not matched to a gene. The DNA of the CDR3 is TGTGCCAGTGGGAGGGGCCGGAATGAGCAGTTCTTC. Amino acid sequence: CASGRGRNEQFF.

The CDR3 sequence is CAISDSRDGQTNTQYF. The CDR3 nucleotides are TGTGCCATCAGTGATTCACGGGACGGCCAGACGAATACGCAGTATTTT. The chain uses TRBV10-3 and TRBJ2-3; D may match TRBD1 or TRBD2 (5 bases each). Trimming took 3 bases from V and 7 from J, leaving 20 bases between them. The germline CDR1 and CDR2 sequences are ENHRY and SYGVKD. The CDR3 has 16 amino acids.

The chain links TRBV11-2 to TRBJ1-2; weak D call: TRBD1 (5 bases). V lost 0 bases, J lost 8 bases, and 10 bases lay in between. In germline, CDR1 is SGHAT, CDR2 FQNNGV. CDR3 length: 13 residues. The CDR3 coding sequence is TGTGCCAGCAGCTTAGATCGGAGGGGCGGCTACACCTTC. As protein: CASSLDRRGGYTF.

As DNA, the CDR3 is TGCGCCAGCAGCCAAGCAAAAGAACCCTGGTACACCGGGGAGCTGTTTTTT. Encoded protein: CASSQAKEPWYTGELFF. The gene calls are TRBV4-1 and TRBJ2-2; D is undetermined. Trimming took off 1 base at V and 3 bases at J, with 15 bases between the two ends. CDR3 length equals 17 residues. CDR1 and CDR2 (germline): MGHRA, YSYEKL.

The chain has TRBV6-5 and TRBJ1-1; TRBD1 is a possible D gene (6 bases). Germline lookup yields CDR1 MNHEY and CDR2 SVGAGI. V lost 10 bases, J lost 1 base, and 16 bases lay in between. CDR3 length: 14 amino acids. CDR3 sequence reads: CATLRGGWNTEAFF. CDR3 bases: TGTGCCACCCTGAGGGGGGGATGGAACACTGAAGCTTTCTTT.

The chain employs TRBV9 and TRBJ2-3; tentatively, D is TRBD2 (6 bases). In germline, CDR1 is SGDLS, CDR2 YYNGEE. Trimming removed 4 bases from V and 0 bases from J, with 9 bases in between. The CDR3 covers 14 residues. Here the CDR3 DNA reads TGTGCCAGCAGCTTAGCGGCTAGCACAGATACGCAGTATTTT. This gives the protein CASSLAASTDTQYF.

This chain links TRBV6-5 with TRBJ1-5; D possibly corresponds to TRBD1 (5 bases). CDR1 MNHEY and CDR2 SVGAGI come from the germline V gene. Trimming shortened V by 5 bases and J by 0 bases, and 11 bases separated the two germline ends. The CDR3 runs to 15 residues. As DNA, the CDR3 is TGTGCCAGCAGTCGACCAGGGAATAGCAATCAGCCCCAGCATTTT. It specifies CASSRPGNSNQPQHF.

The rearrangement links TRBV27 to TRBJ1-5, with a possible D match to TRBD1 (5 bases). The CDR3 runs to 14 residues. Trimming stripped 5 bases from V and 5 bases from J, with 13 bases between. Germline V gene sequence: CDR1 MNHEY, CDR2 SMNVEV (reference sequence). CDR3 DNA: TGTGCCAGCAGTAGTCAGTTAGGGGATCAGCCCCAGCATTTT. Amino acid sequence: CASSSQLGDQPQHF.

CDR3 in DNA: TGTGCCAGCTCACCAAGCGGAAACACCATATATTTT. Translating it yields CASSPSGNTIYF. The chain carries TRBV18 and TRBJ1-3; D is undetermined. Trimming removed 2 bases from V and 4 bases from J, with 3 bases in between. There are 12 residues in the CDR3. CDR1 and CDR2 (germline): KGHSH, LQKENI.

The gene calls are TRBV19 and TRBJ2-5; TRBD2 aligns across 9 bases. The germline gives CDR1 LNHDA, CDR2 SQIVND (reference sequence). With V trimmed by 8 bases and J by 1 base, 20 bases remained unmatched. The length of the CDR3 is 19 residues. The chain's CDR3 is CASSTQRGALRPSQETQYF. In DNA form, the CDR3 reads TGTGCCAGTTCTACTCAGCGGGGGGCCCTTAGACCCAGCCAAGAGACCCAGTACTTC.

The chain uses TRBV7-2 and TRBJ2-3, with 8 bases matching TRBD2. J was trimmed by 0 bases and V by 1 base; bases with no gene match: 6. This CDR3 contains 17 residues. Germline-derived CDR1 and CDR2 are SGHTA and FQGNSA. The CDR3 coding sequence is TGTGCCAGCAGCTTAGGGACTAGCAGCCCTAGCACAGATACGCAGTATTTT. Protein: CASSLGTSSPSTDTQYF.

This clone was seen only once. The rearrangement links TRBV18 to TRBJ2-5, with 8 bases lining up with TRBD1. Losses at the gene ends were 3 bases for V and 3 bases for J; bases not matched to a gene: 3. This CDR3 is 14 amino acids long. Germline CDR1 is KGHSH and CDR2 is LQKENI. The DNA of the CDR3 is TGTGCCAGCTCACCCCAGGGGGCTAAAGAGACCCAGTACTTC. Translating gives CASSPQGAKETQYF.

CDR3 bases: TGTGCCAGCAGTCCGGGACAGGACTATGGCTACACCTTC. Its protein is CASSPGQDYGYTF. This chain links TRBV2 with TRBJ1-2, with 8 bases fitting TRBD1. Germline lookup yields CDR1 SNHLY and CDR2 FYNNEI. The CDR3 spans 13 residues. The trim removed 5 bases at V and 3 bases at J, leaving 2 bases unmatched. Full variable domain (outside the CDR3, taken from reference TRBV2 and TRBJ1-2): EPEVTQTPSHQVTQMGQEVILRCVPISNHLYFYWYRQILGQKVEFLVSFYNNEISEKSEIFDDQFSVERPDGSNFTLKIRSTKLEDSAMYFCASSPGQDYGYTFGSGTRLTVV.

The V and J genes are TRBV14 and TRBJ2-2; D ambiguous. V was clipped by 5 bases and J by 6 bases, with 10 bases between them. This CDR3 is 13 amino acids long. CDR1 is SGHDN, CDR2 FVKESK, per germline. The CDR3 sequence is CASSSVTSGELFF. For the CDR3, the DNA is TGTGCCAGCAGCTCAGTGACCTCCGGGGAGCTGTTTTTT.

The rearrangement uses TRBV4-3 and TRBJ1-6; D unclear. The V end lost 3 bases, the J end lost 6 bases, and 3 bases lay between the germline ends. Germline V gene lookup returns CDR1 LGHNA and CDR2 YSLEER. The CDR3 loop spans 12 amino acids. In nucleotides, the CDR3 is TGCGCCAGCAGCCAGGGTAATTCACCCCTCCACTTT. Its translation is CASSQGNSPLHF.

J is TRBJ1-3 and V is TRBV7-8, with 7 bases lining up with TRBD1. The germline gives CDR1 SGHVS, CDR2 FQNEAQ. This CDR3 is built from 16 residues. V was clipped by 5 bases and J by 1 base; unmatched bases: 8. CDR3 sequence reads: CASSASTGLSGNTIYF. The CDR3 DNA reads TGTGCCAGCAGCGCGTCGACAGGGCTATCTGGAAACACCATATATTTT.

This chain uses TRBV6-5 with TRBJ1-1, with a weak D call TRBD1 (5 bases). The CDR3 is made up of 14 amino acids. The germline V and J ends were trimmed by 0 bases and 1 base, with 6 bases remaining between them. Germline lookup yields CDR1 MNHEY and CDR2 SVGAGI. CDR3 sequence: CASSYSTGNTEAFF. CDR3 bases: TGTGCCAGCAGTTACTCAACAGGGAACACTGAAGCTTTCTTT.

The gene calls are TRBV10-3 and TRBJ1-1, with a weak D call TRBD1 (6 bases). The CDR3 sequence is 14 residues long. Per germline, CDR1 ENHRY and CDR2 SYGVKD. The V gene lost 5 bases and the J gene lost 4 bases, with 14 bases spanning the gap. The CDR3 sequence: CAISKEGGATEAFF. CDR3 DNA sequence: TGTGCCATCAGTAAGGAGGGGGGGGCCACTGAAGCTTTCTTT.

The rearrangement uses TRBV5-1 and TRBJ1-4; no definite D call. V lost 4 bases and J 0 bases, leaving 13 bases between the germline ends. This CDR3 comprises 16 residues. Per germline, CDR1 SGHRS and CDR2 YFSETQ. The chain's CDR3 is CASSPWGGATNEKLFF. In DNA, the CDR3 is TGCGCCAGCAGCCCCTGGGGTGGGGCAACTAATGAAAAACTGTTTTTT.

The rearrangement links TRBV7-9 to TRBJ1-5, with D hard to call. Germline V gives CDR1 SEHNR, CDR2 FQNEAQ (reference sequence). The CDR3 is 15 residues long. V lost 5 bases and J 3 bases, leaving 14 bases between the germline ends. CDR3 in amino acids: CASSLGETLNQPQHF. The CDR3 DNA is TGTGCCAGCAGCCTCGGCGAGACCCTCAATCAGCCCCAGCATTTT.